Sequencing of this T cell receptor beta chain was carried out in a study of neurological immune-mediated disorders. The V gene's germline CDR1 is MNHEY and CDR2 SVGEGT. The CDR3 is made up of 16 amino acids. V was clipped by 8 bases and J by 7 bases; unmatched bases: 12. TCRdb called the 5' RACE reads again in MiXCR, with one record for every CDR3 protein. The table has around 66,000 distinct CDR3 sequences, about 5.1% seen once. In its sample, this clonotype was seen many times. The source of this sequence is a woman in her seventies with multiple sclerosis. The sequencing input was PBMCs. This chain joins TRBV6-2 or TRBV6-3 and TRBJ2-1; TRBD2 matches at 12 bases. DNA for the CDR3: TGTGCCAGCCAGGCGACTAGCGGGAGCGCTACGAATGAGCAGTTCTTC. It translates to CASQATSGSATNEQFF.